This T cell receptor (beta chain) emerged from a study of radiotherapy plus CTLA-4 blockade in lung cancer. Study at large: Among enrolled patients, over 15% responded and about 30% achieved disease control. Study-wide results and caveats: Strongest reported response predictors: early blood clone changes and post-radiation interferon-beta. An expansion of tumor-derived TCR clones occurred in blood after radiotherapy plus ipilimumab.

Profiled with immunoSEQ multiplex PCR; TCRdb holds only in-frame clones, not every one. The table has 55,000 to 75,000 clones, 65% to 85% seen once. In chemo-refractory metastatic non-small-cell lung cancer, patients got ipilimumab CTLA-4 blockade together with focal radiation. Of note for this clone: As yet, its antigen is unknown.

Between the trimmed V and J ends, which lost 4 bases and 3 bases, there was a span of 9 bases. The CDR3 totals 13 residues. CDR1 and CDR2 (germline): SGHTA, FQGTGA. The chain has TRBV7-3 and TRBJ1-1, with D tentatively TRBD1 (5 bases). The sequence was collected from a human donor with non-small cell lung cancer whose response to radiotherapy plus ipilimumab could not be evaluated. Some clones in this sample may be carry-over from other donors' samples. The sequenced sample was peripheral blood, obtained from a patient treated with radiotherapy plus ipilimumab. As DNA, the CDR3 is TGTGCCAGCAGCTCCCAGGGCTACACTGAAGCTTTCTTT. Translation gives CASSSQGYTEAFF.